This TCR beta chain was profiled in a study of CD8+CD57+ T cells in acquired aplastic anemia. The overall study: Mean DNA quantity obtained from sorted CD4+ and CD8+ cells was about 3.2 ug. The study, taken as a whole, reports: Patients and controls were not found to differ significantly in CD8+ Simpson's diversity. It was found that roughly 29 CD8+ CDR3 sequences were shared between patients and controls.

Germline values: CDR1 LNHDA, CDR2 SQIVND (reference sequence). Unmatched junction bases numbered 6, after V lost 4 bases and J lost 3 bases. There are 15 residues in the CDR3. As to this clonotype: Antigen specificity is unknown.

Patients who underwent sequencing had shown CD8+CD57+ cell expansion by flow cytometry. No therapy was given to patients before blood sampling. Genomic DNA, serving as template, underwent TCR beta VDJ and CDR3 profiling. MiXCR, run by TCRdb on the reads, gives a single entry per CDR3 protein. In the table there are more than 150,000 distinct CDR3 sequences, more than 45% of which are singletons. The rearrangement uses TRBV19 and TRBJ1-5; 7 bases agree with TRBD1. Sequencing was done on a sample of sorted CD4+, CD8+, or CD8+CD57+ T cells (not recorded which) from PBMCs. This clonotype was sampled from a human donor with aplastic anemia. CDR3 protein: CASSSRDRHNQPQHF. In DNA, the CDR3 is TGTGCCAGTAGTAGCCGGGACAGACACAATCAGCCCCAGCATTTT.